The 20 T cell receptor beta chains reported below all come from one sample, sequenced in a study of Graves' ophthalmopathy and Graves' hyperthyroidism (dated by TCRdb to 2017 to 2018). Sequencer: Illumina HiSeq 2000. For repertoire sequencing, TCR beta CDR3 regions were amplified from RNA transcripts. HTBI primers and the Qiagen OneStep RT-PCR kit were used in a first-round RT-PCR, which was followed by a second-round multiplex PCR, size selection and purification. TCRdb handled the public reads itself, with Q25 trimming in fastp and clone calling in MiXCR, and kept productive beta chains. CDR3 protein sequences are deduplicated, and each keeps its most common genes and DNA. The sample profile shows roughly 700,000 distinct CDR3 sequences; roughly two fifths of them were found once. The ten largest clonotypes hold about 40% of the sample. Sequencing was done on a sample of peripheral blood. The receptor source for this set is an adult man with Graves' ophthalmopathy.

The J gene is TRBJ2-7, the V gene TRBV29-1; 13 nucleotides line up with TRBD2. Trimming removed 1 base from V and 7 bases from J; junction bases left unmatched: 13. The CDR3 is made up of 17 amino acids. Germline V gives CDR1 SQVTM, CDR2 ANQGSEA. CDR3 sequence: CSVEGTSGSDTYNEQYF. The CDR3 region has the DNA TGCAGCGTTGAAGGGACTAGCGGGAGCGATACCTACAATGAGCAGTACTTC.

The gene calls are TRBV20-1 and TRBJ1-4; a possible D gene is TRBD1 (5 bases). The CDR3 length is 15 residues. Trimming stripped 5 bases from V and 0 bases from J, with 13 bases between. CDR1 and CDR2 (germline): DFQATT, SNEGSKA (reference sequence). The CDR3 coding sequence is TGCAGTGCTGCCAAACCAGGGCCAACTAATGAAAAACTGTTTTTT. Translation: CSAAKPGPTNEKLFF.

J is TRBJ1-4 and V is TRBV10-3; the D gene is possibly TRBD1 (6 bases). The CDR3 length is 14 residues. Germline loops: CDR1 ENHRY, CDR2 SYGVKD. Trimming cost V 4 bases and J 2 bases, with 8 bases left between them. For the CDR3, the DNA is TGTGCCATCAGTGTCGACAGGACTAATGAAAAACTGTTTTTT. This translates into CAISVDRTNEKLFF.

The V gene is TRBV7-3, the J gene TRBJ1-4; TRBD1 is a possible D gene (5 bases). There are 15 residues in the CDR3. With 5 bases removed from V and 8 bases from J, the gap between germline ends came to 18 bases. CDR1 and CDR2 from the germline V gene are SGHTA and FQGTGA. The CDR3 loop reads CASSPRYSGAEKLFF. CDR3 DNA: TGTGCCAGCAGCCCGAGGTACTCTGGGGCCGAAAAACTGTTTTTT.

V is TRBV9 and J is TRBJ2-5; D possibly corresponds to TRBD2 (5 bases). V lost 0 bases, J lost 6 bases, and 9 bases lay in between. Germline V gene data show CDR1 as SGDLS and CDR2 as YYNGEE. This CDR3 contains 13 residues. As DNA, the CDR3 is TGTGCCAGCAGCGTAGTATCCGGGAAGACCCAGTACTTC. Protein sequence: CASSVVSGKTQYF.

This clonotype was detected only once. The genes are TRBV20-1 and TRBJ2-7; maybe TRBD1 (6 bases). V lost 4 bases and J lost 1, with 17 bases in between. This CDR3 spans 15 amino acids. CDR1 is DFQATT and CDR2 is SNEGSKA in the germline V gene (reference sequence). CDR3 sequence (DNA): TGCAGTGCTATGGGGGCCCGCGGTGTTTCCTACGAGCAGTACTTC. This gives the protein CSAMGARGVSYEQYF.

The genes are TRBV12-3 or TRBV12-4 and TRBJ1-1, with D unresolved. V was trimmed by 7 bases and J by 11 bases, leaving 17 bases between them. The CDR3 contains 12 residues. The CDR3 sequence: CASTSGRSEAFF. The CDR3 DNA is TGTGCCAGCACCTCTGGGCGATCAGAGGCTTTCTTT.

V gene TRBV9 combines with J gene TRBJ1-4; no reliable D call. Trimming took 4 bases from V and 4 from J, leaving 14 bases between them. CDR3 size: 15 residues. From germline, CDR1 is SGDLS and CDR2 YYNGEE. CDR3 nucleotide sequence: TGTGCCAGCAGCTTAAGGGCGGGTGTTAATGAAAAACTGTTTTTT. It codes for CASSLRAGVNEKLFF.

Concerning this clonotype: Since no conserved phenylalanine or tryptophan closes the CDR3, a read error is the likely cause. This sequence joins TRBV7-9 and TRBJ2-7, with D possibly being TRBD1 (5 bases). Trimming stripped 5 bases from V and 4 bases from J, with 12 bases between. CDR1 and CDR2 from the germline V gene are SEHNR and FQNEAQ (reference sequence). This CDR3 has 13 residues. In nucleotides, the CDR3 is TGTGCCAGCAGCCAAATATCAGGGTACGAGCAGTACCTC. The encoded protein is CASSQISGYEQYL.

The CDR3 region is CSATGGTGYEQYF. The CDR3 DNA follows: TGCAGTGCAACAGGGGGAACGGGCTACGAGCAGTACTTC. The chain has TRBV20-1 and TRBJ2-7; 8 positions agree with TRBD1. CDR1 and CDR2 (germline): DFQATT, SNEGSKA (reference sequence). Trimming cost V 6 bases and J 3 bases; bases outside gene matches: 7. The CDR3 is made up of 13 amino acids.

This clonotype has at least ten counts. This chain joins TRBV7-2 and TRBJ2-7; 9 positions agree with TRBD1. Germline V CDR1 and CDR2: SGHTA, FQGNSA. J gave up 4 bases and V 5 bases, and 12 bases lay outside the gene matches. The CDR3 covers 16 residues. CDR3 DNA sequence: TGTGCCAGCAGCCGGGACGGCGGACAGGGGTCATACGAGCAGTACTTC. It encodes CASSRDGGQGSYEQYF.

As regards this clonotype: With a much larger clone just one base away, this may be a read error. CDR3 sequence reads: CASSYSPTSGSRYEQYF. The CDR3, as DNA: TGTGCCAGCAGCTACTCACCCACTAGCGGGAGCCGGTACGAGCAGTACTTC. The chain carries TRBV5-6 and TRBJ2-7; the match to TRBD2 covers 11 bases. Germline V gives CDR1 SGHDT, CDR2 YYEEEE. The CDR3 is 17 residues long. J was trimmed by 4 bases and V by 3 bases; bases with no gene match: 12.

The genes are TRBV6-2 or TRBV6-3 and TRBJ1-1, with TRBD1 matching over 9 bases. CDR3 length equals 16 residues. Germline loops: CDR1 MNHEY, CDR2 SVGEGT. V shed 6 bases, J shed 5 bases, and the junction held 13 bases outside the gene matches. The CDR3 bases are TGTGCCAGCAGACGTTTAGGACAGGGGTGGGGGACTGAAGCTTTCTTT. Protein product: CASRRLGQGWGTEAFF.

This clonotype has a count of ten or more. The chain has TRBV7-9 and TRBJ2-7, with unresolved D. Per germline, CDR1 SEHNR and CDR2 FQNEAQ (reference sequence). Trimming removed 5 bases at V and 4 bases at J, with 9 bases between. This CDR3 has 12 amino acids. This CDR3 is CASSLTGYEQYF. The DNA of the CDR3 is TGTGCCAGCAGCCTGACTGGATACGAGCAGTACTTC.

This clonotype was seen a few times. This sequence joins TRBV2 and TRBJ2-5; 8 bases agree with TRBD2. Germline loops: CDR1 SNHLY, CDR2 FYNNEI. V was clipped by 6 bases and J by 2 bases; unmatched bases: 5. The CDR3 has 14 amino acids. CDR3: CASSRGLVQETQYF. The CDR3 DNA follows: TGTGCCAGCAGCAGGGGACTAGTTCAAGAGACCCAGTACTTC.

This clonotype came up a few times. The V call is TRBV28, the J call TRBJ1-5; D unresolved. Germline V gives CDR1 MDHEN, CDR2 SYDVKM. The length of the CDR3 is 15 residues. V dropped 2 bases and J dropped 1 base, with 9 bases sitting between them. The CDR3 sequence: CASSLGPASNQPQHF. Here the CDR3 DNA reads TGTGCCAGCAGTTTAGGTCCGGCAAGCAATCAGCCCCAGCATTTT.

V is TRBV29-1 and J is TRBJ1-6, with 9 bases aligning to TRBD1. V shed 7 bases, J shed 6 bases, and the junction held 4 bases outside the gene matches. Germline-derived CDR1 and CDR2 are SQVTM and ANQGSEA. The CDR3 totals 13 residues. CDR3: CSGEGQGNSPLHF. The CDR3 nucleotides read TGCAGCGGGGAGGGACAGGGTAATTCACCCCTCCACTTT.

This clonotype was picked up one time. The J gene is TRBJ1-2, the V gene TRBV25-1; D might be TRBD1 (6 bases). The CDR3 is 16 amino acids. The germline V and J ends were trimmed by 5 bases and 8 bases, with 24 bases remaining between them. Germline V lookup: CDR1 MGHDK, CDR2 SYGVNS. CDR3 region: CASSLGQGTRIWGYTF. The CDR3 DNA sequence: TGTGCCAGCAGTTTAGGGCAGGGGACGCGCATTTGGGGCTACACCTTC.

There are many counts of this clonotype. The genes are TRBV5-1 and TRBJ2-5; TRBD1 is a possible D gene (5 bases). Germline V gene sequence: CDR1 SGHRS, CDR2 YFSETQ. The CDR3 length is 13 residues. V was cut by 4 bases and J by 1 base, with 8 bases left in between. For the CDR3, the DNA is TGCGCCAGCAGCAATCAGGGCCAAGAGACCCAGTACTTC. This sequence encodes CASSNQGQETQYF. The full variable domain, in which reference TRBV5-1 and TRBJ2-5 provide the parts outside the CDR3, is KAGVTQTPRYLIKTRGQQVTLSCSPISGHRSVSWYQQTPGQGLQFLFEYFSETQRNKGNFPGRFSGRQFSNSRSEMNVSTLELGDSALYLCASSNQGQETQYFGPGTRLLVL.

This rearrangement joins TRBV7-9 to TRBJ2-3; TRBD2 agrees at 11 bases. V lost 3 bases and J lost 8; bases outside the gene matches: 13. The CDR3 totals 17 residues. Looked up from germline, CDR1 is SEHNR and CDR2 is FQNEAQ (reference sequence). The CDR3 loop reads CASSFLTSGGGPATQYF. CDR3 DNA sequence: TGTGCCAGCAGCTTTCTAACTAGCGGGGGCGGTCCAGCTACGCAGTATTTT.